This record looks at one T cell receptor beta chain sequence and its context. The length of the CDR3 is 16 residues. Germline loops: CDR1 LNHNV, CDR2 YYDKDF (reference sequence). J lost 5 bases, V lost 4 bases, and 9 bases had no gene match. Study processing details: How many nucleated cells were present was estimated from reference gene primer amplification. Method: immunoSEQ multiplex PCR; TCRdb's copy keeps in-frame clones and lacks some. The D gene and trimming were derived from the DNA, and the V and J assignments and clone size from that table. The data hold some 80,000 clones, with around nine tenths observed a single time. The data stem from a study of blood T cell repertoires in COVID-19. Study information: Samples taken during acute and convalescent COVID-19 were collected in the United States, Italy and Spain. PBMCs, B-cell-depleted T cells, or T cells were the source of the cDNA or gDNA that made up the material.

The V and J genes are TRBV15 and TRBJ2-3, with 10 bases aligning to TRBD2. The sequence was collected from a human donor in a cohort sampled during active COVID-19. Sequenced: peripheral blood. The CDR3 protein is CATSNGLAGVQDTQYF. In DNA, the CDR3 is TGTGCCACCAGCAACGGTCTAGCGGGAGTTCAAGATACGCAGTATTTT.